This T cell receptor beta chain was recovered during a study of beta chain features in type 1 diabetes. Study-wide background: Across the samples, about 110,000,000 sorted cells were examined in total.

In its sample, this clone was seen a few times. Its specificity is not known. The purity of all sorted populations exceeded 98%. Of the isolated RNA, all was reverse transcribed, and so the sequenced material was expressed TCRB transcripts. Assay used: immunoSEQ multiplex PCR; TCRdb lists only in-frame clones, some missing. The data show some 290,000 clones, with about 13% seen just once and approximately 0.015% held by the top ten. The CDR3 totals 15 residues. Losses at the gene ends were 5 bases for V and 0 bases for J; bases not matched to a gene: 7. Looked up from germline, CDR1 is SGHRS and CDR2 is YFSETQ. Study results and limitations: The study notes PCR might favor shorter templates equally in patients and controls. All four CD4+ subsets from Type 1 diabetes patients carried moderately but significantly shorter TCRB CDR3s.

The source is a man aged 25-45 years with type 1 diabetes. The sample comprised naive CD4+ T cells from blood. The rearrangement uses TRBV5-1 and TRBJ2-7, with TRBD2 identical over 8 bases. CDR3 in amino acids: CASSRQSGSSYEQYF. The CDR3 coding sequence is TGCGCCAGCAGTCGACAAAGCGGGAGCTCCTACGAGCAGTACTTC.